Here is one T cell receptor beta chain with its context. This CDR3 spans 19 amino acids. Germline V gene data show CDR1 as LGHNA and CDR2 as YNFKEQ. V was clipped by 2 bases and J by 2 bases, with 24 bases between them. This entry belongs to a study of Graves' ophthalmopathy and Graves' hyperthyroidism. Background on the study: The authors collected peripheral blood at initial diagnosis, before any treatment.

RNA transcripts were the source from which TCR beta CDR3 regions were amplified. A first-round RT-PCR used HTBI primers, followed by a second-round multiplex PCR. Via MiXCR, TCRdb re-called the multiplex PCR reads, giving one row per CDR3 protein. Of hundreds of thousands of distinct CDR3 sequences in the sample, 22% were seen once. The clonotype comes from a woman aged 18-29 years with stable Graves' hyperthyroidism. Some clones in this sample may be carry-over from other donors' samples. The chain joins TRBV4-2 to TRBJ1-2; TRBD1 is a possible D gene (5 bases). The sequenced sample consisted of peripheral blood. This CDR3 reads CASSQRFATDTRENYGYTF. DNA for the CDR3: TGTGCCAGCAGCCAAAGGTTCGCGACAGACACAAGAGAAAACTATGGCTACACCTTC.